Following are 6 T cell receptor beta chains from one sample sequenced in a study of PD-L1 blockade in urothelial cancer. Produced via immunoSEQ multiplex PCR; TCRdb's table is partial and in-frame only. The table lists tens of thousands of clones, 65% to 90% of them singletons. The input for sequencing was PBMCs, taken around atezolizumab (anti-PD-L1) treatment. The receptors were gathered from a man between 45 and 60 years old with urothelial cancer.

The table lists this clone with a few counts. J is TRBJ2-1 and V is TRBV2; tentative D call: TRBD2 (5 bases). The CDR3 has 14 residues. Germline V gene sequence: CDR1 SNHLY, CDR2 FYNNEI. Deletions cut 1 base from V and 9 bases from J, with 13 bases between. CDR3 in amino acids: CASSEGVRGAEQFF. CDR3 DNA: TGTGCCAGCAGTGAAGGCGTCCGGGGTGCTGAGCAGTTCTTC.

J is TRBJ1-5 and V is TRBV30, with D perhaps TRBD1 (5 bases). CDR3 length: 13 amino acids. CDR1 is GTSNPN and CDR2 is SVGIG in the germline V gene (reference sequence). V was pared by 5 bases and J by 2 bases, with 10 bases between. Here the CDR3 reads CAWGRGGNQPQHF. For the CDR3, the DNA is TGTGCCTGGGGGAGGGGAGGCAATCAGCCCCAGCATTTT.

The genes are TRBV5-1 and TRBJ1-1; no definite D call. Trimming cost V 0 bases and J 3 bases, with 6 bases left between them. Germline-derived CDR1 and CDR2 are SGHRS and YFSETQ. This CDR3 is 13 amino acids long. The CDR3 is CASSLAEYTEAFF. CDR3 bases: TGCGCCAGCAGCTTGGCGGAGTACACTGAAGCTTTCTTT. Full variable domain (remainder filled in from reference TRBV5-1 and TRBJ1-1): KAGVTQTPRYLIKTRGQQVTLSCSPISGHRSVSWYQQTPGQGLQFLFEYFSETQRNKGNFPGRFSGRQFSNSRSEMNVSTLELGDSALYLCASSLAEYTEAFFGQGTRLTVV.

This sequence joins TRBV6-5 and TRBJ1-5; D may be TRBD1 (6 bases). This CDR3 comprises 15 residues. The V and J ends lost 5 bases and 2 bases respectively, with 13 bases between them. Germline loops: CDR1 MNHEY, CDR2 SVGAGI. The CDR3 loop is CASSPRGKGNQPQHF. The DNA for the CDR3 is TGTGCCAGCAGTCCTAGGGGGAAGGGCAATCAGCCCCAGCATTTT.

This clone has more than one count but fewer than ten. The rearrangement links TRBV18 to TRBJ1-4; D is undetermined. The CDR3 totals 13 residues. Trimming took off 6 bases at V and 8 bases at J, with 13 bases between the two ends. The germline CDR1 and CDR2 sequences are KGHSH and LQKENI. The CDR3 reads CASSPQDYEKLFF. The CDR3 DNA reads as TGTGCCAGCTCCCCCCAGGATTACGAAAAACTGTTTTTT.

The table lists this clone with a few counts. This chain links TRBV4-1 with TRBJ1-2, with TRBD1 as a possible D gene (6 bases). The length of the CDR3 is 19 residues. Trimming left V 0 bases short and J 8 bases short, with 28 bases between. Germline V CDR1 and CDR2: MGHRA, YSYEKL. The DNA for the CDR3 is TGCGCCAGCAGCCAAGATTCGCAGACGTGGACAGCGTACTCCCGAGGCTACACCTTC. Translation: CASSQDSQTWTAYSRGYTF.